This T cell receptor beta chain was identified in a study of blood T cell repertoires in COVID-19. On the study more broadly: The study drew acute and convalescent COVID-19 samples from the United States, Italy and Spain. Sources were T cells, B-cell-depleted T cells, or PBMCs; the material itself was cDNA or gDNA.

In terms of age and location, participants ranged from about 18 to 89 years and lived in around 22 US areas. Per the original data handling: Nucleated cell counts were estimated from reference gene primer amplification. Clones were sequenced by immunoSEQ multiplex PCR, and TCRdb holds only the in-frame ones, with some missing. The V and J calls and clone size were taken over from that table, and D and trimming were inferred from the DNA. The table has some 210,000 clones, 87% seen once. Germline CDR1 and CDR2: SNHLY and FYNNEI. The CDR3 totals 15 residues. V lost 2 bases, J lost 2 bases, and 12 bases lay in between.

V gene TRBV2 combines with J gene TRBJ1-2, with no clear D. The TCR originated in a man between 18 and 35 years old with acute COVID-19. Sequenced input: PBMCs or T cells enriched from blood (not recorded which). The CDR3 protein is CASSETIAGNYGYTF. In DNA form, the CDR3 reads TGTGCCAGCAGTGAAACCATCGCCGGGAACTATGGCTACACCTTC.